Listed here is a single T cell receptor beta chain. What it binds is not known. This entry comes from a study of T cells in tumors after PD-1 blockade. Study as a whole: Patients received pembrolizumab 200 mg every 3 weeks or cemiplimab 350 mg every 2 weeks.

Overall study results and limits: Blood contained 40% to 50% of the tumor's TCR clonotypes.

Method: immunoSEQ multiplex PCR; TCRdb's copy keeps in-frame clones and lacks some. Found here are approximately 34,000 clones, approximately 73% of them singletons; the top ten hold around 40%. This CDR3 has 17 amino acids. The germline CDR1 and CDR2 sequences are SGHNT and YYREEE (reference sequence). The V end was cut by 4 bases, the J end by 0 bases, with 18 bases between. The source material was PBMCs, sampled after anti-PD-1 treatment. V is TRBV5-4 and J is TRBJ2-3; TRBD2 is a possible D gene (6 bases). The receptor comes from a human donor with basal cell carcinoma. CDR3 in amino acids: CASSDPWGELSTDTQYF. The CDR3 bases are TGTGCCAGCAGCGACCCCTGGGGGGAGTTAAGCACAGATACGCAGTATTTT.